The next 32 T cell receptor beta chains were all read from a single sample in a study of monozygotic twins with inflammatory bowel disease. One entry per CDR3 protein, without DNA, is what TCRdb gives after re-calling the 5' RACE reads. The sample's table shows about 160,000 distinct CDR3 sequences. Material for sequencing was blood. All receptors derive from a human donor with ulcerative colitis or Crohn's disease, or a healthy co-twin of an affected twin (not recorded which).

The rearrangement uses TRBV20-1 and TRBJ2-3; TCRdb names TRBD1, which stays unverified in the absence of DNA. CDR3 length equals 14 residues. Germline V gives CDR1 DFQATT, CDR2 SNEGSKA (reference sequence). The CDR3 loop is CSARGTLGIDTQYF.

This chain connects TRBV20-1 to TRBJ2-3; TCRdb names TRBD2, which stays unverified in the absence of DNA. Germline values: CDR1 DFQATT, CDR2 SNEGSKA (reference sequence). The CDR3 is 13 residues long. The CDR3 loop reads CSIIAVSTDTQYF.

The chain employs TRBV10-3 and TRBJ1-1. CDR3 length: 15 amino acids. CDR1 is ENHRY, CDR2 SYGVKD, per germline. This CDR3 reads CAISESSGLNTEAFF.

The genes are TRBV28 and TRBJ2-7; TCRdb's D gene call, TRBD1, goes unchecked for lack of DNA. Germline loops: CDR1 MDHEN, CDR2 SYDVKM. There are 15 residues in the CDR3. This CDR3 reads CASSLFQGASYEQYF. Filled out from reference TRBV28 and TRBJ2-7, the complete variable domain reads DVKVTQSSRYLVKRTGEKVFLECVQDMDHENMFWYRQDPGLGLRLIYFSYDVKMKEKGDIPEGYSVSREKKERFSLILESASTNQTSMYLCASSLFQGASYEQYFGPGTRLTVT.

The V gene is TRBV9, the J gene TRBJ2-7. CDR3 length: 13 amino acids. From germline, CDR1 is SGDLS and CDR2 YYNGEE. The CDR3 spells CASSTDWAYEQYF.

This chain uses TRBV7-2 with TRBJ2-7; the TCRdb D gene call, TRBD1, has no DNA to confirm it. CDR1 is SGHTA, CDR2 FQGNSA, per germline. The length of the CDR3 is 14 residues. CDR3 sequence reads: CASSLGTTGYEQYF. Combining the CDR3 with reference TRBV7-2 and TRBJ2-7 gives the whole variable domain GAGVSQSPSNKVTEKGKDVELRCDPISGHTALYWYRQSLGQGLEFLIYFQGNSAPDKSGLPSDRFSAERTGGSVSTLTIQRTQQEDSAVYLCASSLGTTGYEQYFGPGTRLTVT.

The chain uses TRBV4-1 and TRBJ2-6. CDR3 size: 16 residues. Germline V lookup: CDR1 MGHRA, CDR2 YSYEKL. CDR3 sequence reads: CASSQVRGSGANVLTF.

This sequence joins TRBV27 and TRBJ2-1; without DNA, the TCRdb call of TRBD2 cannot be checked. The CDR3 totals 16 residues. The germline V gene encodes CDR1 MNHEY and CDR2 SMNVEV (reference sequence). CDR3 region: CASSPYTLAGINEQFF.

The rearrangement joins TRBV5-1 to TRBJ1-4; TCRdb names TRBD1, which stays unverified in the absence of DNA. Germline-derived CDR1 and CDR2 are SGHRS and YFSETQ. The CDR3 is made up of 17 amino acids. This CDR3 reads CASRAGTALSTNEKLFF.

V usage is TRBV20-1 and J usage is TRBJ2-7; no DNA is available, so the TRBD1 call from TCRdb remains unchecked. The CDR3 contains 14 residues. The V gene's germline CDR1 is DFQATT and CDR2 SNEGSKA (reference sequence). The CDR3 region is CSARVLQASYEQYF.

The V gene is TRBV28, the J gene TRBJ1-1; TCRdb indicates TRBD1, and absent DNA this call remains unverified. The germline CDR1 and CDR2 sequences are MDHEN and SYDVKM. The CDR3 length is 15 residues. The CDR3 is CASSTRDRGLAEAFF.

The chain couples TRBV11-2 to TRBJ2-5; TCRdb indicates TRBD1, and absent DNA this call remains unverified. Germline CDR1 and CDR2: SGHAT and FQNNGV. The CDR3 totals 15 residues. The CDR3 is CASSQGAGGGETQYF.

The V and J genes are TRBV29-1 and TRBJ2-5. This CDR3 region has 14 residues. From germline, CDR1 is SQVTM and CDR2 ANQGSEA. The CDR3 reads CSVEDRKLEETQYF.

V usage is TRBV12-3 or TRBV12-4 and J usage is TRBJ1-2; absent DNA, TCRdb's TRBD1 call cannot be checked. This CDR3 region has 14 residues. CDR3 in amino acids: CASKRDRGDYGYTF.

The V and J genes are TRBV4-2 and TRBJ2-7. The germline V gene has CDR1 LGHNA and CDR2 YNFKEQ. This CDR3 has 16 residues. CDR3 sequence reads: CASSPASHRMTYEQYF.

The chain joins TRBV27 to TRBJ2-2; as DNA is missing, the TRBD1 call by TCRdb cannot be tested. CDR1 and CDR2 (germline): MNHEY, SMNVEV (reference sequence). The CDR3 sequence is 15 residues long. The CDR3 sequence: CASRVGGVDTGELFF.

The gene calls are TRBV28 and TRBJ2-7; TCRdb calls TRBD1, which cannot be checked without DNA. Germline V gives CDR1 MDHEN, CDR2 SYDVKM. The CDR3 is 14 amino acids. CDR3 in amino acids: CASITPGASYEQYF.

The chain combines TRBV5-1 with TRBJ2-5; lacking DNA, the TRBD1 call made by TCRdb goes unchecked. Germline V gives CDR1 SGHRS, CDR2 YFSETQ. CDR3 length: 14 residues. CDR3: CASSLMGAEETQYF. The entire variable domain, with the rest obtained from reference TRBV5-1 and TRBJ2-5, is as follows: KAGVTQTPRYLIKTRGQQVTLSCSPISGHRSVSWYQQTPGQGLQFLFEYFSETQRNKGNFPGRFSGRQFSNSRSEMNVSTLELGDSALYLCASSLMGAEETQYFGPGTRLLVL.

This CDR3 reads CASSLARTYEQYF. The rearrangement joins TRBV5-6 to TRBJ2-7. Germline CDR1 and CDR2: SGHDT and YYEEEE. The CDR3 length is 13 residues.

The V call is TRBV18, the J call TRBJ1-4. Germline CDR1 reads KGHSH; CDR2 reads LQKENI. The CDR3 has 16 residues. The CDR3 spells CASSPDRRPTNEKLFF.

The rearrangement links TRBV6-5 to TRBJ2-1. The CDR3 totals 13 residues. Germline V gene lookup returns CDR1 MNHEY and CDR2 SVGAGI. The CDR3 protein is CASSMGSYNEQFF.

The chain recombines TRBV7-2 with TRBJ2-3; TCRdb reports TRBD1, a call that lacks DNA to check it against. This CDR3 region has 16 residues. The germline CDR1 and CDR2 sequences are SGHTA and FQGNSA. The CDR3: CASSLVGGGGVDTQYF.

The rearrangement joins TRBV7-3 to TRBJ2-5; TCRdb outputs TRBD2, but without DNA this stays unchecked. The germline V gene has CDR1 SGHTA and CDR2 FQGTGA. The CDR3 loop spans 13 amino acids. The CDR3 protein is CASSRTSSETQYF.

The rearrangement links TRBV6-1 to TRBJ2-1; without DNA, the TCRdb call of TRBD1 cannot be checked. This CDR3 region has 17 residues. The germline V gene has CDR1 MNHNS and CDR2 SASEGT. Here the CDR3 reads CASSAPGPMEPYNEQFF.

The rearrangement uses TRBV28 and TRBJ1-2; TCRdb's D call of TRBD1 is untestable without DNA. This CDR3 spans 13 amino acids. Germline lookup yields CDR1 MDHEN and CDR2 SYDVKM. The CDR3 is CASSPEFGVRYTF.

The chain recombines TRBV28 with TRBJ2-3; the TCRdb D gene call, TRBD2, has no DNA to confirm it. In germline, CDR1 is MDHEN, CDR2 SYDVKM. The CDR3 length is 14 residues. CDR3 sequence: CASSPPGHTDTQYF.

This sequence joins TRBV6-1 and TRBJ1-5; lacking DNA, the TRBD1 call made by TCRdb goes unchecked. The CDR3 length is 14 residues. Germline loops: CDR1 MNHNS, CDR2 SASEGT. CDR3 sequence reads: CALSRQGASQPQHF.

The CDR3 sequence is CSARDGQGAGQPQHF. The chain links TRBV20-1 to TRBJ1-5; TCRdb returns TRBD1, unconfirmable since there is no DNA. This CDR3 region has 15 residues. The germline V gene has CDR1 DFQATT and CDR2 SNEGSKA (reference sequence).

The chain uses TRBV20-1 and TRBJ2-7; lacking DNA, the TRBD1 call made by TCRdb goes unchecked. This CDR3 is 14 amino acids long. Germline V gene lookup returns CDR1 DFQATT and CDR2 SNEGSKA (reference sequence). The CDR3 reads CSAIPEDSAYEQYF.

The chain joins TRBV2 to TRBJ2-5; TCRdb returns TRBD2, unconfirmable since there is no DNA. Germline V gene data show CDR1 as SNHLY and CDR2 as FYNNEI. The CDR3 loop spans 14 amino acids. The CDR3 is CAILAGTSKETQYF.

CDR3 sequence reads: CASRLPGLTPSSTDTQYF. V is TRBV27 and J is TRBJ2-3; with no DNA, the TCRdb D assignment of TRBD2 cannot be verified. This CDR3 is built from 18 residues. CDR1 is MNHEY and CDR2 is SMNVEV in the germline V gene (reference sequence).

V gene TRBV7-9 combines with J gene TRBJ2-2; lacking DNA, the TRBD1 call made by TCRdb goes unchecked. The CDR3 consists of 17 residues. The germline CDR1 and CDR2 sequences are SEHNR and FQNEAQ (reference sequence). The CDR3 sequence is CASSVGSGTDVAGELFF.